The 10 T cell receptor beta chains given below trace back to one sample, sequenced in a study of T cell responses to AZD1222 COVID-19 vaccine. The data were produced by immunoSEQ multiplex PCR, yet TCRdb's version contains in-frame clones alone and is incomplete. The sample contains 73,000 or so clones, 82% of which appear only once. The sequencing used peripheral blood, collected on day 0 of AZD1222 vaccination. The receptors here all came from an adult in good health.

The chain joins TRBV9 to TRBJ2-3, with 12 positions matching TRBD2. V was pared by 4 bases and J by 4 bases, with 10 bases of the junction left unmatched. In germline, CDR1 is SGDLS, CDR2 YYNGEE. This CDR3 has 17 residues. This CDR3 is CASSPVPRLAGADTQYF. CDR3 in DNA: TGTGCCAGCAGCCCCGTTCCCCGACTAGCGGGGGCAGATACGCAGTATTTT.

Notes on this clone: Distinct nucleotide sequences in the sample also encode this CDR3. The genes are TRBV18 and TRBJ1-2, with D unclear. The V and J ends lost 3 bases and 2 bases respectively, with 10 bases between them. Germline V gene sequence: CDR1 KGHSH, CDR2 LQKENI. This CDR3 spans 14 amino acids. DNA for the CDR3: TGTGCCAGCTCACCGGAAGGCGGGAACTATGGCTACACCTTC. Its translation is CASSPEGGNYGYTF.

The rearrangement joins TRBV9 to TRBJ1-3; perhaps TRBD1 as D (6 bases). V was trimmed by 4 bases and J by 0 bases, leaving 11 bases between them. Germline CDR1 reads SGDLS; CDR2 reads YYNGEE. The length of the CDR3 is 15 residues. DNA of the CDR3: TGTGCCAGCAGCAAGGACAGAGACTCTGGAAACACCATATATTTT. Its protein product is CASSKDRDSGNTIYF.

This clone was picked up a small number of times. V and J are TRBV27 and TRBJ2-5; 11 positions match TRBD2. CDR3 length: 16 amino acids. Germline assignment: CDR1 MNHEY and CDR2 SMNVEV (reference sequence). Trimming at V came to 5 bases and at J to 3 bases, leaving 8 bases not matched to a gene. For the CDR3, the DNA is TGTGCCAGCAGTCCACACGCGGGACTAGCGGAAGAGACCCAGTACTTC. Protein: CASSPHAGLAEETQYF.

In this sample, this clone turned up a few times. This chain joins TRBV18 and TRBJ1-6; no clear D. V dropped 2 bases and J dropped 17 bases, with 19 bases sitting between them. The germline V gene encodes CDR1 KGHSH and CDR2 LQKENI. This CDR3 is built from 14 residues. This chain's CDR3 is CASSPVPGPTAFHF. CDR3 DNA sequence: TGTGCCAGCTCACCAGTACCAGGCCCTACTGCTTTCCACTTT. The full variable domain, in which reference TRBV18 and TRBJ1-6 provide the parts outside the CDR3, is NAGVMQNPRHLVRRRGQEARLRCSPMKGHSHVYWYRQLPEEGLKFMVYLQKENIIDESGMPKERFSAEFPKEGPSILRIQQVVRGDSAAYFCASSPVPGPTAFHFGNGTRLTVT.

The chain combines TRBV19 with TRBJ2-1; the match to TRBD2 covers 9 bases. The CDR3 length is 20 residues. Trimming took 2 bases from V and 0 from J; bases not matched to a gene: 14. In germline, CDR1 is LNHDA, CDR2 SQIVND (reference sequence). This CDR3 is CASSISSGGLALSSYNEQFF. For the CDR3, the DNA is TGTGCCAGTAGTATAAGTAGCGGGGGCCTAGCCTTAAGCTCCTACAATGAGCAGTTCTTC.

CDR3 sequence reads: CASSFSVDTIYF. CDR3 bases: TGTGCCAGCAGTTTCAGCGTGGACACCATATATTTT. The chain has TRBV12-3 or TRBV12-4 and TRBJ1-3; D remains ambiguous. V was shortened by 3 bases and J by 8 bases, with 8 bases between the two germline ends. CDR3 length: 12 amino acids.

The rearrangement links TRBV6-5 to TRBJ2-6; the D gene is possibly TRBD1 (6 bases). CDR1 is MNHEY, CDR2 SVGAGI, per germline. The V end lost 9 bases, the J end lost 1 base, and 13 bases lay between the germline ends. This CDR3 is 15 amino acids long. This CDR3 reads CASTGSRSGANVLTF. CDR3 DNA: TGTGCCAGTACAGGGAGCCGGTCTGGGGCCAACGTCCTGACTTTC.

The gene calls are TRBV19 and TRBJ2-7, with D hard to call. The CDR3 consists of 15 residues. Per germline, CDR1 LNHDA and CDR2 SQIVND (reference sequence). V was trimmed by 7 bases and J by 1 base, leaving 17 bases between them. The CDR3 DNA reads as TGTGCCAGTAACAGCCCTCTGGCAGGATCCTACGAGCAGTACTTC. Its translation: CASNSPLAGSYEQYF.

The chain couples TRBV18 to TRBJ2-1, with D uncertain. Germline loops: CDR1 KGHSH, CDR2 LQKENI. With 1 base removed from V and 7 bases from J, the gap between germline ends came to 11 bases. The CDR3 has 14 amino acids. The CDR3 loop is CASSPRPLLNEQFF. The CDR3 region has the DNA TGTGCCAGCTCACCACGCCCTCTTTTGAATGAGCAGTTCTTC.